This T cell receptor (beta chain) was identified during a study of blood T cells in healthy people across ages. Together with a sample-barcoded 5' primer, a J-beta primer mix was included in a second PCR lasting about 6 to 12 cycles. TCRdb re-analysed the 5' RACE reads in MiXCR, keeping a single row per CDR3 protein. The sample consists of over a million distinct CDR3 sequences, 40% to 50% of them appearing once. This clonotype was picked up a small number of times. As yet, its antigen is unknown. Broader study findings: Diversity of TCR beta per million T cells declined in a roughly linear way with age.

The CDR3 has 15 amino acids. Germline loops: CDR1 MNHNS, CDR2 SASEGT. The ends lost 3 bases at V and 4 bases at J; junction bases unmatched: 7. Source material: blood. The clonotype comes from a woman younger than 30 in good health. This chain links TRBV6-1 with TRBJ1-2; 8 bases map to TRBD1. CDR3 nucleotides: TGTGCCAGCAGTGATTACCAGGGGGCCTCCTATGGCTACACCTTC. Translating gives CASSDYQGASYGYTF.